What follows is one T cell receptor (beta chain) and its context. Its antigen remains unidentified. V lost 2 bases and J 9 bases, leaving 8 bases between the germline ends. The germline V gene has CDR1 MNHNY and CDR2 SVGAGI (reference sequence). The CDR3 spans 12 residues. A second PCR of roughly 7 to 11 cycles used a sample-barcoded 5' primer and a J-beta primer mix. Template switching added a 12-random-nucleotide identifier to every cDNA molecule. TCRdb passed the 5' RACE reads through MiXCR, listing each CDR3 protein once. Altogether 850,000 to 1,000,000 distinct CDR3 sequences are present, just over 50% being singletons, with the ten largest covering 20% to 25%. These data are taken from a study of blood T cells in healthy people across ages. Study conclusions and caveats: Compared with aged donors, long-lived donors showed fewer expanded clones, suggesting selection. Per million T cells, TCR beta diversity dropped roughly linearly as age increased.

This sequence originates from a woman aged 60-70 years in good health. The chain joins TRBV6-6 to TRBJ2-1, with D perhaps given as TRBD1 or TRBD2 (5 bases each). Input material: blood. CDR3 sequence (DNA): TGTGCCAGCAGTTACCAGAGGGGTGAGCAGTTCTTC. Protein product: CASSYQRGEQFF.